The subject of this entry is one T cell receptor beta chain. TCRdb keeps only in-frame clones here, not all; method: immunoSEQ multiplex PCR. This repertoire shows about 39,000 clones, 93% found once; its top ten account for roughly 0.41%. The CDR3 consists of 15 residues. Trimming took 3 bases from V and 2 from J; bases not matched to a gene: 4. Germline V gene lookup returns CDR1 KGHSH and CDR2 LQKENI. The data originate from a study of T cell changes during pregnancy in multiple sclerosis. The clonotype was recovered from a female donor with multiple sclerosis, enrolled in a pregnancy study. This material consisted of CD4+ T cells from peripheral blood mononuclear cells, taken in the first trimester of pregnancy. The rearrangement links TRBV18 to TRBJ2-1; TRBD2 matches at 7 bases. Here the CDR3 DNA reads TGTGCCAGCTCACCTGGGGGGGGAACCTACAATGAGCAGTTCTTC. As protein: CASSPGGGTYNEQFF.